The 22 T cell receptor beta chains listed next were all sequenced from one sample in a study of neurological immune-mediated disorders. TCRdb reprocessed the 5' RACE reads via MiXCR and lists one record per CDR3 protein. This table has some 120,000 distinct CDR3 sequences, roughly 3.2% appearing once. Sequenced sample: PBMCs. The receptors stem from a woman aged 25 to 39 with multiple sclerosis.

This clonotype appeared many times. The chain is built from TRBV6-2 or TRBV6-3 and TRBJ2-1; 11 nucleotides match TRBD2. J lost 4 bases, V lost 4 bases, and 6 bases had no gene match. Germline CDR1 reads MNHEY; CDR2 reads SVGEGT. This CDR3 region has 16 residues. In DNA, the CDR3 is TGTGCCAGCAGTTTGGCTAGCGGGGGGTTATACAATGAGCAGTTCTTC. This codes for CASSLASGGLYNEQFF.

With respect to this clonotype: A read error may be the cause here, since a much bigger clone is one base away. The chain employs TRBV4-1 and TRBJ1-5; unclear D gene. The CDR3 length is 15 residues. The germline V gene has CDR1 MGHRA and CDR2 YSYEKL. The CDR3 region is CASSQGASSNQHQHF. For the CDR3, the DNA is TGCGCCAGCAGCCAAGGGGCCTCTTCCAATCAGCACCAGCATTTT.

This clonotype was recorded at least ten times. This chain connects TRBV14 to TRBJ2-3, with unresolved D. The CDR3 is made up of 15 amino acids. Trimming cost V 6 bases and J 0 bases, with 13 bases left between them. The germline V gene has CDR1 SGHDN and CDR2 FVKESK. CDR3 DNA sequence: TGTGCCAGCAGAAAGTGGGGTTCTAGCACAGATACGCAGTATTTT. Its protein is CASRKWGSSTDTQYF.

This clonotype was seen many times. CDR3 nucleotides: TGCGCCAGCAGCTTGAACAGGGTATTTGAGCAGTTCTTC. Translation: CASSLNRVFEQFF. This rearrangement joins TRBV5-1 to TRBJ2-1; D possibly corresponds to TRBD1 (6 bases). The CDR3 consists of 13 residues. Germline CDR1 SGHRS, CDR2 YFSETQ. V was cut by 1 base and J by 9 bases, with 11 bases left in between.

This clonotype was recorded many times. The V gene is TRBV9, the J gene TRBJ1-1; D is undetermined. The CDR3 extends over 15 amino acids. V lost 4 bases and J lost 1, with 14 bases in between. CDR1 is SGDLS and CDR2 is YYNGEE in the germline V gene. In nucleotides, the CDR3 is TGTGCCAGCAGCCCACAACCCCGACAGAACACTGAAGCTTTCTTT. This translates into CASSPQPRQNTEAFF.

This clonotype was detected ten times or more. The CDR3 sequence: CASTLLSTEAFF. CDR3 coding DNA: TGTGCCAGCACCCTATTGAGCACTGAAGCTTTCTTT. J is TRBJ1-1 and V is TRBV7-9; D unresolved. V gave up 7 bases and J gave up 4 bases, with 10 bases separating them. The CDR3 is 12 amino acids. CDR1 and CDR2 (germline): SEHNR, FQNEAQ (reference sequence).

Concerning this clonotype itself: A junction end diverges from the germline sequence, so it may reflect a read error. The chain employs TRBV5-1 and TRBJ1-1; no clear D. The CDR3 is made up of 12 amino acids. CDR1 and CDR2 (germline): SGHRS, YFSETQ. The CDR3 is CSSRSGITEAFF. The CDR3 DNA sequence: TGCTCCAGCAGGTCAGGTATCACTGAAGCTTTCTTT.

Ten or more counts support this clonotype. The chain joins TRBV6-2 or TRBV6-3 to TRBJ1-1, with D maybe TRBD1 (6 bases). Trimming took off 2 bases at V and 0 bases at J, with 19 bases between the two ends. The germline CDR1 and CDR2 sequences are MNHEY and SVGEGT. The CDR3 is 18 residues long. Written as DNA, the CDR3 is TGTGCCAGCAGTTACCAACCGGGCAGGGGAAAGGTGAACACTGAAGCTTTCTTT. It encodes CASSYQPGRGKVNTEAFF.

This clonotype was observed at least ten times. This sequence joins TRBV6-6 and TRBJ1-2; a weak D match, TRBD1 (5 bases). Germline-derived CDR1 and CDR2 are MNHNY and SVGAGI (reference sequence). This CDR3 comprises 17 residues. V gave up 7 bases and J gave up 4 bases, with 25 bases separating them. The CDR3 reads CASIYVPGGGRFYGYTF. CDR3 DNA sequence: TGTGCCAGCATCTATGTACCTGGTGGGGGACGATTCTATGGCTACACCTTC.

This clonotype was seen repeatedly, ten times or more. The V call is TRBV3-1, the J call TRBJ1-1; D is unclear. The CDR3 totals 13 residues. CDR1 is LGHDT, CDR2 YNNKEL, per germline (reference sequence). Deletions cut 1 base from V and 5 bases from J, with 8 bases between. The CDR3 DNA reads TGTGCCAGCAGCCAAGTCCGAGGGACTGAAGCTTTCTTT. It yields the protein CASSQVRGTEAFF.

The J gene is TRBJ2-3, the V gene TRBV7-6; 9 bases match TRBD1. The J segment lost 5 bases and the V segment lost 0 bases, leaving 6 bases of the junction unmatched. The CDR3 is 16 residues long. Germline lookup yields CDR1 SGHVS and CDR2 FNYEAQ. This chain's CDR3 is CASSLAGQGLEDTQYF. DNA of the CDR3: TGTGCCAGCAGCTTAGCGGGACAGGGTCTTGAAGATACGCAGTATTTT.

This clonotype has at least ten counts. The CDR3 is CASKTSTGGSEQYF. CDR3 coding DNA: TGTGCCAGCAAAACGAGTACGGGGGGCTCCGAGCAGTACTTC. The chain combines TRBV6-2 or TRBV6-3 with TRBJ2-7; weak D call: TRBD2 (7 bases). V was pared by 7 bases and J by 6 bases, with 19 bases between. The CDR3 consists of 14 residues. Germline V gene lookup returns CDR1 MNHEY and CDR2 SVGEGT.

This clonotype was detected a few times. The J gene is TRBJ2-5, the V gene TRBV7-9; either TRBD1 or TRBD2 may supply D (5 bases each). Trimming took 1 base from V and 1 from J, leaving 10 bases between them. The CDR3 covers 15 residues. CDR1 is SEHNR and CDR2 is FQNEAQ in the germline V gene (reference sequence). As DNA, the CDR3 is TGTGCCAGCAGCTTAGTATTGAGGGGCCAAGAGACCCAGTACTTC. Amino acid sequence: CASSLVLRGQETQYF.

This clonotype was counted between two and nine times. This may be a read error, as it is one base from a much larger clone. This rearrangement joins TRBV18 to TRBJ2-3, with 7 bases fitting TRBD1. The J segment lost 1 base and the V segment lost 5 bases, leaving 3 bases of the junction unmatched. Germline assignment: CDR1 KGHSH and CDR2 LQKENI. CDR3 length: 14 amino acids. The CDR3 bases are TGTGCCAGCTCAAATACAGGGGGCACAGATACGCAGTATTTT. As protein: CASSNTGGTDTQYF.

This clonotype was seen at least ten times. The chain employs TRBV5-1 and TRBJ2-7; weak D call: TRBD1 (5 bases). Trimming stripped 2 bases from V and 1 base from J, with 10 bases between. CDR3 length equals 14 residues. The germline CDR1 and CDR2 sequences are SGHRS and YFSETQ. The CDR3 DNA is TGCGCCAGCAGCTTTCAGGGTATGTCCTACGAGCAGTACTTC. Its protein product is CASSFQGMSYEQYF. The complete variable domain, with remaining parts taken from reference TRBV5-1 and TRBJ2-7, reads KAGVTQTPRYLIKTRGQQVTLSCSPISGHRSVSWYQQTPGQGLQFLFEYFSETQRNKGNFPGRFSGRQFSNSRSEMNVSTLELGDSALYLCASSFQGMSYEQYFGPGTRLTVT.

This clonotype was seen at least ten times. The chain couples TRBV6-5 to TRBJ1-6, with D perhaps matching TRBD1 (6 bases). The CDR3 is made up of 14 amino acids. Germline V gene sequence: CDR1 MNHEY, CDR2 SVGAGI. V was clipped by 5 bases and J by 10 bases, with 15 bases between them. The CDR3 loop is CASSATGQGSPLHF. DNA of the CDR3: TGTGCCAGCAGTGCCACCGGGCAGGGGTCACCCCTCCACTTT.

This clonotype was seen many times. The chain couples TRBV19 to TRBJ2-1; D call uncertain. Germline loops: CDR1 LNHDA, CDR2 SQIVND (reference sequence). CDR3 length: 11 amino acids. The V and J ends lost 9 bases and 9 bases respectively, with 12 bases between them. The CDR3 protein is CASSDGLEQFF. As DNA, the CDR3 is TGTGCCAGCTCTGACGGGCTTGAGCAGTTCTTC. The entire variable domain, with the rest obtained from reference TRBV19 and TRBJ2-1, is as follows: DGGITQSPKYLFRKEGQNVTLSCEQNLNHDAMYWYRQDPGQGLRLIYYSQIVNDFQKGDIAEGYSVSREKKESFPLTVTSAQKNPTAFYLCASSDGLEQFFGPGTRLTVL.

This clonotype was seen repeatedly, ten times or more. V gene TRBV5-1 combines with J gene TRBJ1-1, with a possible D match to TRBD1 (6 bases). Trimming took 0 bases from V and 1 from J, leaving 7 bases between them. In germline, CDR1 is SGHRS, CDR2 YFSETQ. This CDR3 contains 14 residues. CDR3 sequence (DNA): TGCGCCAGCAGCTTGGTGGACAGGAACACTGAAGCTTTCTTT. Translation gives CASSLVDRNTEAFF. Combining the CDR3 with reference TRBV5-1 and TRBJ1-1 gives the whole variable domain KAGVTQTPRYLIKTRGQQVTLSCSPISGHRSVSWYQQTPGQGLQFLFEYFSETQRNKGNFPGRFSGRQFSNSRSEMNVSTLELGDSALYLCASSLVDRNTEAFFGQGTRLTVV.

This clonotype was seen ten or more times. The chain couples TRBV20-1 to TRBJ2-3; 8 bases fit TRBD1. Germline V gene sequence: CDR1 DFQATT, CDR2 SNEGSKA (reference sequence). Trimming removed 0 bases from V and 4 bases from J; junction bases left unmatched: 6. CDR3 length equals 15 residues. The CDR3 region has the DNA TGCAGTGCTAGAGACTCCCAGGGGGCGGCAGATACGCAGTATTTT. The encoded protein is CSARDSQGAADTQYF.

This clonotype showed up many times. The CDR3 DNA is TGTGCCAGCAGTTTCCCCCTAAGAGAACGGGAGAACACTGAAGCTTTCTTT. This encodes CASSFPLRERENTEAFF. V gene TRBV12-3 or TRBV12-4 combines with J gene TRBJ1-1; D gene unclear. This CDR3 has 17 amino acids. Trimming pared 3 bases from V and 1 base from J, leaving 18 bases between.

This clonotype has at least ten counts. The genes are TRBV6-5 and TRBJ1-1; weak D call: TRBD1 (5 bases). The CDR3 is 14 amino acids. Germline-derived CDR1 and CDR2 are MNHEY and SVGAGI. The V end lost 0 bases, the J end lost 2 bases, and 7 bases lay between the germline ends. The CDR3 DNA sequence: TGTGCCAGCAGTTACTCGACAGTTAACACTGAAGCTTTCTTT. Its protein is CASSYSTVNTEAFF.

This clonotype was counted only a few times. This chain joins TRBV7-2 and TRBJ2-2; TRBD1 matches 10 bases. Germline V gene data show CDR1 as SGHTA and CDR2 as FQGNSA. The CDR3 sequence is 17 residues long. The trim removed 5 bases at V and 6 bases at J, leaving 12 bases unmatched. The DNA for the CDR3 is TGTGCCAGCAGCCGCGGATTATCGGGACAGGGGCCCGGGGAGCTGTTTTTT. This sequence encodes CASSRGLSGQGPGELFF.